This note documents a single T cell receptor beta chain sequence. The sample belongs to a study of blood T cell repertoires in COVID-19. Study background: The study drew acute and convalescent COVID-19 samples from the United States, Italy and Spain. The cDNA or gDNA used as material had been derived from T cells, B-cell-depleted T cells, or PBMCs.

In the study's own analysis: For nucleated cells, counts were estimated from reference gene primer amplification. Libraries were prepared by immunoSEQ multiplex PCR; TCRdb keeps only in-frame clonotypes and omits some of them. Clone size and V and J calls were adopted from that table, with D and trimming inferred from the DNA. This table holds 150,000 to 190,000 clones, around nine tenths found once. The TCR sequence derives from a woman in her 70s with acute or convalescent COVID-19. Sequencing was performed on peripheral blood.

The CDR3 loop reads CATGTGLRTEAFF. The CDR3 bases are TGTGCCACCGGGACAGGGTTGCGCACTGAAGCTTTCTTT. The rearrangement uses TRBV6-5 and TRBJ1-1; 9 bases map to TRBD1. Germline loops: CDR1 MNHEY, CDR2 SVGAGI. The CDR3 contains 13 residues. The V and J ends lost 10 bases and 4 bases, in that order; junction bases with no gene match: 7.